The clone carrying this T cell receptor beta chain appeared many times. This sample is part of a study of neurological immune-mediated disorders. TCRdb analysed the 5' RACE reads with MiXCR anew, one entry per CDR3 protein. The sample contains tens of thousands of distinct CDR3 sequences, around 17% of which appear only once. With 5 bases removed from V and 0 bases from J, the gap between germline ends came to 7 bases. The V gene's germline CDR1 is DFQATT and CDR2 SNEGSKA (reference sequence). This CDR3 region has 12 residues. The time point is: technical triplicate 3. Sequences were obtained from CD4+ T cells from blood. The genes are TRBV20-1 and TRBJ1-1; D is uncertain. The receptor was isolated from a female donor with HTLV-1-associated myelopathy (HAM/TSP). CDR3 region: CSAPTMNTEAFF. CDR3 nucleotide sequence: TGCAGTGCTCCGACAATGAACACTGAAGCTTTCTTT.